The 15 T cell receptor beta chains given below trace back to one sample, sequenced in a study of blood T cell repertoires in COVID-19. Here immunoSEQ multiplex PCR was the method, and the copy in TCRdb shows in-frame clones only, minus some. The sample holds about 65,000 clones; roughly 84% are singletons and the top ten take more than 8.5%. Sequencing was done on a sample of peripheral blood. These receptors were taken from a man aged 50-59 years with COVID-19, enrolled during active disease.

In DNA, the CDR3 is TGTGCCAGCAATGTCGGGGGAGATGGCTACACCTTC. This sequence encodes CASNVGGDGYTF. The rearrangement links TRBV2 to TRBJ1-2; tentative D call: TRBD1 (5 bases). V shed 7 bases and J shed 6 bases, with 12 bases lying between them. The CDR3 totals 12 residues. Germline values: CDR1 SNHLY, CDR2 FYNNEI.

This chain connects TRBV7-2 to TRBJ2-2, with 7 bases matching TRBD2. J was trimmed by 6 bases and V by 2 bases; bases with no gene match: 6. The CDR3 runs to 15 residues. Germline assignment: CDR1 SGHTA and CDR2 FQGNSA. This CDR3 is CASSLKAGLAGELFF. As DNA, the CDR3 is TGTGCCAGCAGCTTAAAAGCGGGACTGGCCGGGGAGCTGTTTTTT.

The chain couples TRBV7-3 to TRBJ1-2, with unresolved D. Trimming stripped 1 base from V and 8 bases from J, with 14 bases between. Germline V CDR1 and CDR2: SGHTA, FQGTGA. The CDR3 is 14 amino acids. Here the CDR3 DNA reads TGTGCCAGCAGCTTAAGTCCCGAGGGCGGAGGCTACACCTTC. The encoded protein is CASSLSPEGGGYTF.

The chain recombines TRBV6-5 with TRBJ1-4, with a weak D call TRBD1 (5 bases). CDR1 MNHEY and CDR2 SVGAGI come from the germline V gene. The CDR3 length is 14 residues. The V end was cut by 8 bases, the J end by 13 bases, with 23 bases between. For the CDR3, the DNA is TGTGCCAGCGGAGCGGGGGTAGCCTTGCCCGGACTGTTTTTT. The encoded protein is CASGAGVALPGLFF.

This sequence joins TRBV7-6 and TRBJ2-5; D remains ambiguous. With 1 base removed from V and 3 bases from J, the gap between germline ends came to 6 bases. The CDR3 has 13 amino acids. The germline gives CDR1 SGHVS, CDR2 FNYEAQ. In nucleotides, the CDR3 is TGTGCCAGCAGCTTAGGGCAGAAAGAGACCCAGTACTTC. Its translation: CASSLGQKETQYF.

This chain joins TRBV2 and TRBJ2-5; TRBD2 matches at 8 bases. Trimming removed 7 bases from V and 4 bases from J; junction bases left unmatched: 5. The CDR3 consists of 13 residues. Germline V gene sequence: CDR1 SNHLY, CDR2 FYNNEI. CDR3 residues: CASTGLVGETQYF. In DNA form, the CDR3 reads TGTGCCAGCACGGGACTAGTGGGAGAGACCCAGTACTTC.

The chain combines TRBV6-5 with TRBJ2-2, with 16 bases fitting TRBD2. With V trimmed by 6 bases and J by 9 bases, 4 bases remained unmatched. Germline V gene data show CDR1 as MNHEY and CDR2 as SVGAGI. The CDR3 sequence is 15 residues long. CDR3 sequence: CASRGLAGGFRELFF. The DNA of the CDR3 is TGTGCCAGCAGGGGACTAGCGGGAGGGTTCAGGGAGCTGTTTTTT.

The chain links TRBV6-6 to TRBJ1-2; D uncertain. Germline CDR1 reads MNHNY; CDR2 reads SVGAGI (reference sequence). The CDR3 sequence is 14 residues long. Trimming shortened V by 10 bases and J by 3 bases, and 18 bases separated the two germline ends. The CDR3 region is CAIPRPSGDYGYTF. The CDR3 nucleotides are TGTGCCATTCCCCGACCGTCCGGGGACTATGGCTACACCTTC.

The chain is built from TRBV19 and TRBJ2-5; D is unresolved. V was trimmed by 2 bases and J by 4 bases, leaving 11 bases between them. The length of the CDR3 is 14 residues. The V gene's germline CDR1 is LNHDA and CDR2 SQIVND (reference sequence). CDR3 sequence (DNA): TGTGCCAGTAGTATAAGTAGCCGCAGAGAGACCCAGTACTTC. Translation gives CASSISSRRETQYF.

The chain carries TRBV16 and TRBJ1-6; D is perhaps TRBD1 (5 bases). V was trimmed by 2 bases and J by 0 bases, leaving 8 bases between them. This CDR3 has 16 amino acids. Germline CDR1 and CDR2: KGHSY and FQNENV. CDR3 residues: CASSQQGTSYNSPLHF. The CDR3, as DNA: TGTGCCAGCAGCCAACAGGGAACCTCCTATAATTCACCCCTCCACTTT.

The chain links TRBV6-2 or TRBV6-3 to TRBJ1-1; tentatively, D is TRBD1 (6 bases). Germline V lookup: CDR1 MNHEY, CDR2 SVGEGT. V was pared by 2 bases and J by 1 base, with 8 bases between. The CDR3 totals 14 residues. DNA for the CDR3: TGTGCCAGCAGTTACGCCAGGGGGAACACTGAAGCTTTCTTT. Residues: CASSYARGNTEAFF.

The V call is TRBV24-1, the J call TRBJ2-1; 10 bases are a match to TRBD2. The germline V gene encodes CDR1 KGHDR and CDR2 SFDVKD. Trimming cost V 4 bases and J 0 bases; bases outside gene matches: 8. The CDR3 covers 18 residues. CDR3 bases: TGTGCCACCAGTGAACTAGGGCCTAGCGGGAGCTCCTACAATGAGCAGTTCTTC. It translates to CATSELGPSGSSYNEQFF.

The chain uses TRBV18 and TRBJ1-5; D gene ambiguous. The CDR3 sequence is 13 residues long. Germline assignment: CDR1 KGHSH and CDR2 LQKENI. V was shortened by 4 bases and J by 4 bases, with 8 bases between the two germline ends. CDR3 amino acids: CASSRQENQPQHF. The CDR3 DNA is TGTGCCAGCTCACGGCAGGAAAATCAGCCCCAGCATTTT.

The chain employs TRBV19 and TRBJ1-2; D gene unclear. From germline, CDR1 is LNHDA and CDR2 SQIVND (reference sequence). This CDR3 comprises 13 residues. Trimming left V 1 base short and J 2 bases short, with 5 bases between. Written as DNA, the CDR3 is TGTGCCAGTAGTATAGTTCGGAACTATGGCTACACCTTC. Protein product: CASSIVRNYGYTF.

The chain carries TRBV28 and TRBJ2-7; 10 bases line up with TRBD1. The CDR3 totals 15 residues. Germline loops: CDR1 MDHEN, CDR2 SYDVKM. V shed 5 bases and J 5 bases; nucleotides not matched to a gene: 9. The chain's CDR3 is CASSGPTGGFNEQYF. The CDR3 DNA sequence: TGTGCCAGCAGTGGGCCGACAGGGGGCTTCAACGAGCAGTACTTC.